This T cell receptor beta chain was observed in a study of identical twins. Findings and limits, study-wide: The more abundant beta clonotypes in cord blood had fewer insertions, and memory repertoires did not show this. Excess low generation probability was seen in twin-shared out-of-frame alpha sequences.

TCRdb processed the 5' RACE reads anew with MiXCR; each CDR3 protein has one entry. In the table there are hundreds of thousands of distinct CDR3 sequences, roughly 12% of which are singletons. The CDR3 totals 15 residues. Germline V gene sequence: CDR1 DFQATT, CDR2 SNEGSKA (reference sequence). With 6 bases removed from V and 4 bases from J, the gap between germline ends came to 20 bases. This clonotype was observed a few times. Its antigen is as yet unknown. These data were also filed under a second study, of yellow fever vaccine responses in identical twins.

The origin of this receptor is a woman in her late teens or twenties in good health. V usage is TRBV20-1 and J usage is TRBJ2-3; D call uncertain. The sample consisted of PBMCs. Written as DNA, the CDR3 is TGCAGTGCCCCCCGGCAGTTGGGTTATGCAGATACGCAGTATTTT. Its translation is CSAPRQLGYADTQYF.